This T cell receptor (beta chain) stems from a study of blood T cell repertoires in COVID-19. As for the study in general: The cDNA or gDNA used as material had been derived from T cells, B-cell-depleted T cells, or PBMCs.

Sequencing was performed with immunoSEQ multiplex PCR; in TCRdb, only in-frame clones are kept and a portion is missing. Of 300,000 to 450,000 clones in the sample, 85% were seen once. V gave up 4 bases and J gave up 2 bases, with 11 bases separating them. CDR3 length: 15 amino acids. Germline V gene sequence: CDR1 LNHNV, CDR2 YYDKDF (reference sequence). This receptor was identified in a woman aged 18-35 years with acute or convalescent COVID-19. Material: peripheral blood. This sequence joins TRBV15 and TRBJ1-4, with unresolved D. The CDR3 protein is CATSNTGGTNEKLFF. DNA for the CDR3: TGTGCCACCAGCAACACCGGCGGCACTAATGAAAAACTGTTTTTT.